The text below deals with one T cell receptor (beta chain). Profiled with immunoSEQ multiplex PCR; TCRdb holds only in-frame clones, not every one. The data show roughly 250,000 clones, 87% seen once. The CDR3 consists of 17 residues. V lost 0 bases and J lost 7; bases outside the gene matches: 7. CDR1 SGHDT and CDR2 YYEEEE come from the germline V gene. Separate from the roughly 720-subject first cohort, the 120-subject validation cohort was the one that the donors belonged to. The data are from a study of cytomegalovirus exposure and HLA in healthy donors. The sequence was obtained from a man younger than 35 in good health and CMV-seronegative. The V call is TRBV5-6, the J call TRBJ2-2; 12 bases match TRBD2. Material for sequencing was PBMCs. The CDR3 is CASSLGLAGAGVGELFF. The CDR3, as DNA: TGTGCCAGCAGCTTGGGACTAGCGGGAGCCGGAGTCGGGGAGCTGTTTTTT.